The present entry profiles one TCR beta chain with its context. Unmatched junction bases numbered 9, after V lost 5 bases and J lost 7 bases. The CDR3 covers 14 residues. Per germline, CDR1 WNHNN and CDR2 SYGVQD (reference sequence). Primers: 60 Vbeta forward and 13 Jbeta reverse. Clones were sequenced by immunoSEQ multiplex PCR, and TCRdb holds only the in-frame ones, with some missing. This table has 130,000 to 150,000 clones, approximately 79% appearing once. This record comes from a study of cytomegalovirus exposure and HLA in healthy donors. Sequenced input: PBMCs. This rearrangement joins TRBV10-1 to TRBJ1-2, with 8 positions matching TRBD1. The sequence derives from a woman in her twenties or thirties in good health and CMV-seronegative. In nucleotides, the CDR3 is TGCGCCAGCAGTCCTGCCGGGACAGGTTTTGGCTACACCTTC. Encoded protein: CASSPAGTGFGYTF.